The 6 T cell receptor beta chains presented below share a single source sample, sequenced in a study of technical replicates of blood from a handful of donors. Repertoires were generated with immunoSEQ multiplex PCR, while TCRdb's copy carries only in-frame clones and drops some. The sample lists around 92,000 clones; approximately 95% were seen once. Sequenced input: T cells isolated from PBMCs. The receptors come from a human donor in good health.

The V call is TRBV7-2, the J call TRBJ1-1; 9 positions match TRBD1. The germline CDR1 and CDR2 sequences are SGHTA and FQGNSA. The ends lost 5 bases at V and 5 bases at J; junction bases unmatched: 3. The CDR3 loop spans 13 amino acids. CDR3 residues: CASSGDRATEAFF. As DNA, the CDR3 is TGTGCCAGCAGCGGGGACAGGGCGACTGAAGCTTTCTTT.

V gene TRBV5-6 combines with J gene TRBJ1-4; TRBD1 matches at 8 bases. V lost 3 bases, J lost 5 bases, and 3 bases stayed unmatched. The CDR3 is 14 residues long. Germline V gene sequence: CDR1 SGHDT, CDR2 YYEEEE. The CDR3 region is CASSYRGSNEKLFF. In DNA form, the CDR3 reads TGTGCCAGCAGCTACAGGGGGAGCAATGAAAAACTGTTTTTT. Supplemented by reference TRBV5-6 and TRBJ1-4, the full variable domain reads DAGVTQSPTHLIKTRGQQVTLRCSPKSGHDTVSWYQQALGQGPQFIFQYYEEEERQRGNFPDRFSGHQFPNYSSELNVNALLLGDSALYLCASSYRGSNEKLFFGSGTQLSVL.

This clone has just one count. The chain is built from TRBV5-1 and TRBJ2-3; 11 nucleotides agree with TRBD1. After removal of 3 bases from V and 1 base from J, the junction contained 4 bases not matched to a gene. This CDR3 has 16 residues. Germline V gene lookup returns CDR1 SGHRS and CDR2 YFSETQ. This CDR3 reads CASSSRTGGGTDTQYF. DNA of the CDR3: TGCGCCAGCAGCTCACGGACAGGGGGCGGCACAGATACGCAGTATTTT.

The V gene is TRBV10-1, the J gene TRBJ2-3, with a possible D match to TRBD1 (5 bases). V shed 4 bases and J shed 3 bases, with 11 bases lying between them. Germline V gene sequence: CDR1 WNHNN, CDR2 SYGVQD (reference sequence). This CDR3 is built from 14 residues. The DNA of the CDR3 is TGCGCCAGCAGTGGACTCCCAGGGACAGATACGCAGTATTTT. Its translation is CASSGLPGTDTQYF.

The chain uses TRBV5-4 and TRBJ2-4, with TRBD2 identical over 9 bases. The trim removed 3 bases at V and 8 bases at J, leaving 3 bases unmatched. Germline CDR1 SGHNT, CDR2 YYREEE (reference sequence). The CDR3 runs to 13 residues. CDR3 in amino acids: CASSWRGGDIQYF. The CDR3 nucleotides read TGTGCCAGCAGCTGGCGGGGGGGTGACATTCAGTACTTC.

The rearrangement links TRBV5-6 to TRBJ2-7; a possible D gene is TRBD1 (5 bases). CDR3 size: 15 residues. Looked up from germline, CDR1 is SGHDT and CDR2 is YYEEEE. The V gene lost 4 bases and the J gene lost 1 base, with 15 bases spanning the gap. The CDR3: CASSATKGFSYEQYF. In DNA form, the CDR3 reads TGTGCCAGCAGCGCCACCAAGGGGTTTTCCTACGAGCAGTACTTC.